This TCR beta chain was found in a study of post-analysis software for immune sequencing data. Study information: The courses of disease that were included comprised relapsing-remitting, secondary progressive and progressive-relapsing multiple sclerosis. Study-wide results and caveats: Co-batched samples clustered tightly together by F measure. Patients had higher frequencies than controls of a few TRBV segments, including TRBV5-6, TRBV5-1 and TRBV20-1.

The germline gives CDR1 MNHEY, CDR2 SMNVEV (reference sequence). V was cut by 4 bases and J by 12 bases, with 16 bases left in between. The CDR3 has 13 residues. This clonotype has more than one count but fewer than ten. Its antigen is currently unknown. Unique molecular identifiers were carried by the TCR beta cDNA libraries. T cells numbering roughly 1 to 10 million yielded cDNA molecules that totaled around 500,000. TCRdb re-analysed the PCR reads in MiXCR, keeping a single row per CDR3 protein. This sample has hundreds of thousands of distinct CDR3 sequences; 25% to 30% occur once, and the top ten carry 0.56%.

Sequencing input: blood. V usage is TRBV27 and J usage is TRBJ2-1; possibly TRBD1 or TRBD2 for D (5 bases each). This TCR came from a girl aged 10-17 years with multiple sclerosis. The CDR3 coding sequence is TGTGCCAGCAGTTCGGGACCGACCCAAGTGCAGTTCTTC. It yields the protein CASSSGPTQVQFF.